These 16 T cell receptor beta chains were sequenced from one sample in a study of Ad26.COV2.S vaccination and SARS-CoV-2 variants. Treatment here: 15 to 20 received Ad26.COV2.S at low or high dose, single or two shots; about 5 received placebo; per-sample allocation not given. Day 63 following the first vaccine or placebo injection was when the samples were taken. Clones were sequenced by immunoSEQ multiplex PCR, and TCRdb holds only the in-frame ones, with some missing. Of about 480,000 clones in the sample, around nine tenths were seen once. Sequenced material: peripheral blood, taken in a trial of Ad26.COV2.S vaccine versus placebo. Receptor source: a person between 18 and 60 years old who received the Ad26.COV2.S COVID-19 vaccine or a placebo.

The chain has TRBV12-1 and TRBJ2-2; the table's D call of TRBD2 was not tested on the DNA. TRBV12-1 is a pseudogene segment. This CDR3 is built from 17 residues. CDR3 amino acids: CASSLGLAEPSGGELFF. CDR3 sequence (DNA): TGTGCCAGCAGCTTGGGACTAGCGGAACCATCGGGAGGGGAGCTGTTTTTT.

This clone was seen a single time. The chain combines TRBV6-5 with TRBJ1-1; tentative D call: TRBD1 (5 bases). In germline, CDR1 is MNHEY, CDR2 SVGAGI. V lost 6 bases, J lost 1 base, and 15 bases lay in between. This CDR3 comprises 15 residues. Written as DNA, the CDR3 is TGTGCCAGCAGAGACGGGGGTAGGGGGAACACTGAAGCTTTCTTT. Translated, it gives CASRDGGRGNTEAFF.

The chain uses TRBV18 and TRBJ1-1, with D perhaps matching TRBD1 (6 bases). Germline assignment: CDR1 KGHSH and CDR2 LQKENI. V lost 8 bases to trimming and J lost 5 bases, with 12 bases between them. The CDR3 has 12 amino acids. CDR3 amino acids: CASTSGTTEAFF. In nucleotides, the CDR3 is TGTGCCAGCACTTCCGGGACAACTGAAGCTTTCTTT.

The chain couples TRBV12-3 or TRBV12-4 to TRBJ2-2; D unclear. The CDR3 is 12 residues long. Trimming stripped 4 bases from V and 7 bases from J, with 7 bases between. The CDR3 here is CASSYRVGELFF. The CDR3 DNA reads as TGTGCCAGCAGTTACCGGGTCGGGGAGCTGTTTTTT.

The chain employs TRBV7-2 and TRBJ2-5; D is ambiguous. Between the trimmed V and J ends, which lost 5 bases and 1 base, there was a span of 8 bases. Germline values: CDR1 SGHTA, CDR2 FQGNSA. CDR3 length: 13 amino acids. The CDR3 region is CASSPGPQETQYF. Here the CDR3 DNA reads TGTGCCAGCAGCCCTGGGCCCCAAGAGACCCAGTACTTC.

This rearrangement joins TRBV19 to TRBJ1-5, with D hard to call. V was cut by 5 bases and J by 6 bases, with 11 bases left in between. Germline V gene sequence: CDR1 LNHDA, CDR2 SQIVND (reference sequence). The CDR3 totals 13 residues. The CDR3 bases are TGTGCCAGTAGTCCCAATTGGGCTCAGCCCCAGCATTTT. It codes for CASSPNWAQPQHF.

The V call is TRBV7-2, the J call TRBJ2-7; D not resolved. Germline V gives CDR1 SGHTA, CDR2 FQGNSA. There are 12 residues in the CDR3. The ends were cut back, 5 bases at V and 3 bases at J, with 8 bases in the middle. The CDR3 region is CASSPNRYEQYF. The CDR3 DNA sequence: TGTGCCAGCAGCCCAAACCGCTACGAGCAGTACTTC.

In this sample, this clone turned up a few times. V and J are TRBV7-6 and TRBJ1-2; perhaps TRBD1 as D (6 bases). Trimming took off 5 bases at V and 8 bases at J, with 18 bases between the two ends. Per the germline V gene, CDR1 is SGHVS and CDR2 is FNYEAQ. This CDR3 is built from 14 residues. The CDR3 reads CASSPQGTNQGYTF. The CDR3 DNA reads as TGTGCCAGCAGCCCACAAGGGACAAATCAGGGCTACACCTTC.

This clone was seen more than once but under ten times. J is TRBJ2-2 and V is TRBV28, with 9 bases that match TRBD2. Germline values: CDR1 MDHEN, CDR2 SYDVKM. This CDR3 is 16 amino acids long. The trim removed 5 bases at V and 7 bases at J, leaving 11 bases unmatched. CDR3 bases: TGTGCCAGCAGTCTCTGGGGTAGCGGGAGCTTCGGGGAGCTGTTTTTT. It translates to CASSLWGSGSFGELFF.

A few counts support this clone. The chain combines TRBV30 with TRBJ1-5; no clear D. The germline V and J ends were trimmed by 2 bases and 2 bases, with 13 bases remaining between them. CDR1 is GTSNPN, CDR2 SVGIG, per germline (reference sequence). There are 15 residues in the CDR3. The CDR3 sequence: CAWSPSSLGNQPQHF. CDR3 nucleotide sequence: TGTGCCTGGAGTCCCTCCTCCCTTGGCAATCAGCCCCAGCATTTT.

The gene calls are TRBV9 and TRBJ2-1; D ambiguous. The germline CDR1 and CDR2 sequences are SGDLS and YYNGEE. CDR3 length: 14 amino acids. V shed 0 bases and J shed 3 bases, with 7 bases lying between them. CDR3 in DNA: TGTGCCAGCAGCGTAGGACCTAACTACAATGAGCAGTTCTTC. Its protein product is CASSVGPNYNEQFF.

This clone was recorded only once. This chain connects TRBV27 to TRBJ2-7, with 8 bases fitting TRBD1. CDR1 is MNHEY, CDR2 SMNVEV, per germline (reference sequence). The trim removed 5 bases at V and 6 bases at J, leaving 12 bases unmatched. The CDR3 consists of 15 residues. In DNA, the CDR3 is TGTGCCAGCAGTACTGGACAGGGTCTAACTTCCGAGCAGTACTTC. Translating it yields CASSTGQGLTSEQYF.

The chain links TRBV19 to TRBJ2-2, with a possible D match to TRBD2 (6 bases). Per the germline V gene, CDR1 is LNHDA and CDR2 is SQIVND (reference sequence). The CDR3 consists of 15 residues. V was cut by 6 bases and J by 5 bases, with 16 bases left in between. CDR3 amino acids: CASRIPGVGTGELFF. Here the CDR3 DNA reads TGTGCCAGTAGAATCCCGGGAGTAGGAACCGGGGAGCTGTTTTTT.

The rearrangement uses TRBV6-1 and TRBJ2-3, with D unresolved. The CDR3 is 11 amino acids. Germline V gene lookup returns CDR1 MNHNS and CDR2 SASEGT. V was pared by 3 bases and J by 9 bases, with 7 bases between. The CDR3 DNA reads as TGTGCCAGCAGTGAGGGAAGAACGCAGTATTTT. This codes for CASSEGRTQYF.

This chain connects TRBV2 to TRBJ1-3; no reliable D call. Trimming removed 6 bases from V and 2 bases from J, with 11 bases in between. Looked up from germline, CDR1 is SNHLY and CDR2 is FYNNEI. The CDR3 covers 14 residues. CDR3: CASRRLETGNTIYF. CDR3 DNA: TGTGCCAGCAGAAGGTTAGAGACTGGAAACACCATATATTTT.

The rearrangement joins TRBV7-2 to TRBJ2-7; TRBD2 matches at 8 bases. The CDR3 runs 15 residues. J lost 4 bases, V lost 4 bases, and 9 bases had no gene match. The germline V gene has CDR1 SGHTA and CDR2 FQGNSA. CDR3 in amino acids: CASSYSGTPIYEQYF. For the CDR3, the DNA is TGTGCCAGCAGCTATAGCGGGACTCCGATATACGAGCAGTACTTC.